The clone carrying this TCR beta chain was counted ten times or more. Unique molecular identifiers tagged the TCRbeta library. Each CDR3 protein is one row after TCRdb ran MiXCR on the PCR reads. The sample lists about 280,000 distinct CDR3 sequences; more than 9% were seen once. These data belong to a study of T-cell reconstitution after alpha-beta-depleted transplantation in children. The CDR3 length is 15 residues. Trimming pared 5 bases from V and 2 bases from J, leaving 16 bases between. Germline V gene sequence: CDR1 SEHNR, CDR2 FQNEAQ (reference sequence). The sequencing here drew on peripheral blood, taken 180 days after TCRalphabeta/CD19-depleted stem cell transplant. The chain recombines TRBV7-9 with TRBJ2-7; D is unresolved. The sequence came from a male patient between 2 and 15 years old who had a stem cell transplant for chronic granulomatous disease, so the T cells may come from the graft donor. CDR3 amino acids: CASSTTGNRAYEQYF. CDR3 nucleotides: TGTGCCAGCAGCACCACCGGCAACAGAGCCTACGAGCAGTACTTC.